The source of this T cell receptor (beta chain) is a study of Ad26.COV2.S vaccination and SARS-CoV-2 variants. Study as a whole: Trial arm assignment for the donor was COV1001 Ad26.COV2.S. Study conclusions and caveats: Vaccinated individuals (as opposed to placebo recipients) had higher spike-specific TCR breadth.

Repertoires were generated with immunoSEQ multiplex PCR, while TCRdb's copy carries only in-frame clones and drops some. This table has 400,000 to 450,000 clones, around 90% appearing once. Unmatched junction bases numbered 1, after V lost 0 bases and J lost 2 bases. The CDR3 has 15 residues. The germline gives CDR1 MNHEY, CDR2 SVGAGI. To note about this clone: Its antigen is undetermined. The sample has other DNA sequences that encode this CDR3 too.

Stated treatment: about 20 received Ad26.COV2.S at low or high dose, single or two shots; a few received placebo; per-sample allocation not given. Repertoires come from day 63 after the first vaccine or placebo injection. An adult donor aged 18-55 years was enrolled in Boston. Immunization relied on an Ad26 vector, which expressed Wuhan-strain SARS-CoV-2 spike. Sequenced here: peripheral blood, sampled in a trial of Ad26.COV2.S vaccine versus placebo. The TCR was taken from a person aged 18-60 years who received the Ad26.COV2.S COVID-19 vaccine or a placebo. The chain has TRBV6-5 and TRBJ2-7, with TRBD1 matching 10 bases. The CDR3 nucleotides read TGTGCCAGCAGTTACTCAGGACAGGGGGCCTACGAGCAGTACTTC. This gives the protein CASSYSGQGAYEQYF.